Detailed here is one T cell receptor (beta chain). This sample is drawn from a study of follicular helper T cells after annual influenza vaccination. Time point in this sample: 2015-2016 season, 7 days after influenza vaccination. ICOS+CD38+ and ICOS-CD38- fractions were sorted from non-naive CD4+CXCR5+PD-1+ cells. Sequencing used immunoSEQ multiplex PCR; TCRdb keeps in-frame clones, though not all of them. The table includes 2,000 to 2,500 clones, approximately 84% detected once. V was shortened by 6 bases and J by 6 bases, with 15 bases between the two germline ends. The CDR3 sequence is 13 residues long. Looked up from germline, CDR1 is SQVTM and CDR2 is ANQGSEA.

Material: CXCR5+ CD38- circulating T follicular helper cells from blood, obtained 7 days after influenza vaccination. As to subset: circulating Tfh, non-naive CD4+CXCR5+PD-1+ (ICOS+CD38+ or ICOS-CD38-). This receptor was taken from an adult who received the influenza vaccine. The chain links TRBV29-1 to TRBJ1-5; D perhaps matches TRBD1 (5 bases). The CDR3 is CSVGPGPGQPQHF. DNA for the CDR3: TGCAGCGTCGGCCCGGGGCCCGGTCAGCCCCAGCATTTT.